The 30 T cell receptor beta chains reported below all come from one sample, sequenced in a study of T-cell memory formation after mild COVID-19. One entry per CDR3 protein results from TCRdb running MiXCR on the 5' RACE reads. The table lists about 35,000 distinct CDR3 sequences, roughly 21% of them singletons. The sequencing sample was made of PBMCs or a T cell subset sorted from them (not recorded which). Every receptor here comes from an adult who had mild COVID-19 (a few samples of this study predate the infection). Cell type and time point are not known.

This clonotype is labeled medium-sized (0.01 to 0.1%). This chain links TRBV20-1 with TRBJ1-1; D not certain. The CDR3 sequence is 10 residues long. Trimming stripped 3 bases from V and 7 bases from J, with 6 bases between. Germline-derived CDR1 and CDR2 are DFQATT and SNEGSKA (reference sequence). The chain's CDR3 is CSASRNEAFF. CDR3 nucleotides: TGCAGTGCTAGTCGGAATGAAGCTTTCTTT.

This clonotype was observed many times. CDR3 residues: CASSRVGTDTEAFF. In DNA form, the CDR3 reads TGCGCCAGCAGCCGAGTCGGAACGGACACTGAAGCTTTCTTT. The rearrangement links TRBV4-1 to TRBJ1-1, with D hard to call. V gave up 4 bases and J gave up 3 bases, with 12 bases separating them. CDR1 MGHRA and CDR2 YSYEKL come from the germline V gene. This CDR3 is built from 14 residues.

This clonotype has at least ten counts. The chain is built from TRBV7-2 and TRBJ2-3; possible D gene TRBD2, 6 bases. CDR3 length equals 17 residues. The ends were cut back, 1 base at V and 0 bases at J, with 14 bases in the middle. Germline CDR1 and CDR2: SGHTA and FQGNSA. In DNA form, the CDR3 reads TGTGCCAGCAGCTTAGAGTGGTCTAGCGCGAGCACAGATACGCAGTATTTT. Protein: CASSLEWSSASTDTQYF.

This clonotype appeared many times. V is TRBV7-6 and J is TRBJ2-6, with D perhaps TRBD2 (7 bases). V was cut by 5 bases and J by 2 bases, with 22 bases left in between. The germline gives CDR1 SGHVS, CDR2 FNYEAQ. The CDR3 spans 19 residues. The CDR3 DNA is TGTGCCAGCAGCCCAGTCTCGGGGGGCAGGTTAACTGGGGCCAACGTCCTGACTTTC. Translation: CASSPVSGGRLTGANVLTF.

This clonotype was seen ten or more times. This chain uses TRBV7-3 with TRBJ2-1; D might be TRBD1 or TRBD2, each matching 6 bases. Trimming stripped 0 bases from V and 8 bases from J, with 14 bases between. Germline CDR1 and CDR2: SGHTA and FQGTGA. The length of the CDR3 is 15 residues. The CDR3 sequence is CASSLTGSRGDEQFF. The DNA of the CDR3 is TGTGCCAGCAGCTTAACGGGGTCTAGGGGGGATGAGCAGTTCTTC.

This clonotype was seen ten or more times. This chain connects TRBV4-3 to TRBJ2-7; no definite D call. The CDR3 covers 15 residues. CDR1 is LGHNA and CDR2 is YSLEER in the germline V gene. V was cut by 0 bases and J by 5 bases, with 14 bases left in between. Here the CDR3 DNA reads TGCGCCAGCAGCCAAGAAGTGGGAAAAGGGAACGAGCAGTACTTC. This translates into CASSQEVGKGNEQYF.

This clonotype was counted at least ten times. V and J are TRBV7-9 and TRBJ2-3; D gene unclear. The V end was cut by 1 base, the J end by 1 base, with 6 bases between. The CDR3 has 14 residues. Germline V gene lookup returns CDR1 SEHNR and CDR2 FQNEAQ (reference sequence). Written as DNA, the CDR3 is TGTGCCAGCAGCTTAGTGCTGGGCACAGATACGCAGTATTTT. This sequence encodes CASSLVLGTDTQYF.

At least ten counts were recorded for this clonotype. The rearrangement uses TRBV15 and TRBJ1-5, with a weak D call TRBD1 (5 bases). The CDR3 consists of 16 residues. Trimming left V 3 bases short and J 7 bases short, with 19 bases between. The germline gives CDR1 LNHNV, CDR2 YYDKDF (reference sequence). CDR3 coding DNA: TGTGCCACCAGCAGGACCGGGACGGGTCCCGGGCAGCCCCAGCATTTT. Residues: CATSRTGTGPGQPQHF.

This clonotype has ten or more counts. This chain connects TRBV18 to TRBJ1-1; 7 nucleotides agree with TRBD1. Germline CDR1 KGHSH, CDR2 LQKENI. The CDR3 is 15 amino acids. With V trimmed by 4 bases and J by 5 bases, 10 bases remained unmatched. CDR3 loop: CASSLRQGRRTEAFF. CDR3 nucleotides: TGTGCCAGCTCACTGCGACAGGGAAGACGGACTGAAGCTTTCTTT.

This clonotype has at least ten counts. This chain connects TRBV18 to TRBJ2-7, with a weak D call TRBD1 (6 bases). Trimming removed 0 bases at V and 6 bases at J, with 18 bases between. The germline gives CDR1 KGHSH, CDR2 LQKENI. The CDR3 spans 16 residues. The CDR3 loop is CASSPPLGQGRGEQYF. The CDR3 nucleotides are TGTGCCAGCTCACCACCTCTGGGGCAGGGGCGAGGCGAGCAGTACTTC.

This clonotype showed up many times. V gene TRBV29-1 combines with J gene TRBJ1-2; D is ambiguous. Trimming took off 5 bases at V and 8 bases at J, with 21 bases between the two ends. The V gene's germline CDR1 is SQVTM and CDR2 ANQGSEA. The CDR3 has 14 amino acids. CDR3 region: CSVSTLPTSGGYTF. DNA for the CDR3: TGCAGCGTTTCTACCCTCCCTACTTCGGGCGGCTACACCTTC.

There are many counts of this clonotype. V is TRBV18 and J is TRBJ2-7; 14 bases match TRBD2. The V segment lost 3 bases and the J segment 2 bases; nucleotides outside the gene matches: 3. The CDR3 contains 16 residues. Germline V gene sequence: CDR1 KGHSH, CDR2 LQKENI. CDR3 in amino acids: CASSPGLAGGTYEQYF. The CDR3 DNA sequence: TGTGCCAGCTCACCCGGACTAGCGGGGGGAACCTACGAGCAGTACTTC. Full variable domain (outside the CDR3, taken from reference TRBV18 and TRBJ2-7): NAGVMQNPRHLVRRRGQEARLRCSPMKGHSHVYWYRQLPEEGLKFMVYLQKENIIDESGMPKERFSAEFPKEGPSILRIQQVVRGDSAAYFCASSPGLAGGTYEQYFGPGTRLTVT.

Relative to its sample, this clonotype is medium-sized. J is TRBJ2-4 and V is TRBV12-3 or TRBV12-4; D is undetermined. The CDR3 has 14 residues. V was shortened by 2 bases and J by 0 bases, with 5 bases between the two germline ends. CDR3 nucleotides: TGTGCCAGCAGTTTAAACCTAGCCAAAAACATTCAGTACTTC. As protein: CASSLNLAKNIQYF.

This clonotype was seen repeatedly, ten times or more. The chain carries TRBV13 and TRBJ1-4, with D unresolved. Germline V gene data show CDR1 as PRHDT and CDR2 as FYEKMQ (reference sequence). Trimming left V 1 base short and J 8 bases short, with 14 bases between. The CDR3 contains 15 residues. DNA of the CDR3: TGTGCCAGCAGCTTAGCTCCAGGCTTGGACGAAAAACTGTTTTTT. Its translation: CASSLAPGLDEKLFF. The whole variable domain, remainder taken from reference TRBV13 and TRBJ1-4, is AAGVIQSPRHLIKEKRETATLKCYPIPRHDTVYWYQQGPGQDPQFLISFYEKMQSDKGSIPDRFSAQQFSDYHSELNMSSLELGDSALYFCASSLAPGLDEKLFFGSGTQLSVL.

Many counts were recorded for this clonotype. The chain joins TRBV11-2 to TRBJ1-1; D is uncertain. The CDR3 spans 12 residues. Germline values: CDR1 SGHAT, CDR2 FQNNGV. V shed 4 bases and J shed 0 bases, with 3 bases lying between them. The CDR3 DNA reads as TGTGCCAGCAGCTGGTTGAACACTGAAGCTTTCTTT. As protein: CASSWLNTEAFF.

This clonotype was observed many times. The rearrangement uses TRBV20-1 and TRBJ2-1; no reliable D call. Deletions cut 0 bases from V and 13 bases from J, with 10 bases between. Germline assignment: CDR1 DFQATT and CDR2 SNEGSKA (reference sequence). This CDR3 has 11 amino acids. The CDR3 is CSARDNSPQFF. In DNA, the CDR3 is TGCAGTGCTAGAGATAACAGCCCCCAGTTCTTC.

This clonotype was counted a few times. The rearrangement joins TRBV5-1 to TRBJ1-2, with D uncertain. The CDR3 spans 14 residues. V lost 4 bases and J lost 3, with 13 bases in between. The germline V gene has CDR1 SGHRS and CDR2 YFSETQ. This CDR3 is CASSTVDRDYGYTF. The CDR3 coding sequence is TGCGCCAGCAGCACGGTAGACCGGGACTATGGCTACACCTTC. The complete variable domain, with remaining parts taken from reference TRBV5-1 and TRBJ1-2, reads KAGVTQTPRYLIKTRGQQVTLSCSPISGHRSVSWYQQTPGQGLQFLFEYFSETQRNKGNFPGRFSGRQFSNSRSEMNVSTLELGDSALYLCASSTVDRDYGYTFGSGTRLTVV.

This clonotype was detected many times. This sequence joins TRBV5-1 and TRBJ2-7; TRBD1 aligns across 9 bases. Germline assignment: CDR1 SGHRS and CDR2 YFSETQ. Trimming at V came to 4 bases and at J to 5 bases, leaving 4 bases not matched to a gene. The CDR3 totals 13 residues. The CDR3 DNA is TGCGCCAGCAGCCGGACAGGGGTCAACGAGCAGTACTTC. Encoded protein: CASSRTGVNEQYF.

The table lists this clonotype with many counts. The V call is TRBV5-1, the J call TRBJ2-5; weak D call: TRBD2 (5 bases). Trimming cost V 1 base and J 7 bases, with 17 bases left between them. The CDR3 totals 15 residues. Germline V lookup: CDR1 SGHRS, CDR2 YFSETQ. Here the CDR3 DNA reads TGCGCCAGCAGCTTGAGAGGGCCGCCGGGGTGGACCCAGTACTTC. Translation: CASSLRGPPGWTQYF.

This clonotype was counted at least ten times. The V and J genes are TRBV18 and TRBJ2-7; 11 bases agree with TRBD1. This CDR3 is 15 amino acids long. With 6 bases clipped from V and 6 bases from J, the junction kept 10 bases outside the gene matches. The V gene's germline CDR1 is KGHSH and CDR2 LQKENI. For the CDR3, the DNA is TGTGCCAGCTCCCGAGCGGGACAGGGGGGCCCCGAGCAGTACTTC. Protein: CASSRAGQGGPEQYF.

The rearrangement links TRBV2 to TRBJ1-6; D is ambiguous. The CDR3 runs 14 residues. V lost 4 bases and J 3 bases, leaving 7 bases between the germline ends. In germline, CDR1 is SNHLY, CDR2 FYNNEI. CDR3 nucleotide sequence: TGTGCCAGCAGTGCCGGGCTCTATAATTCACCCCTCCACTTT. Protein product: CASSAGLYNSPLHF.

This clonotype showed up many times. CDR3 loop: CASKEGWLNSPLHF. CDR3 sequence (DNA): TGTGCCAGCAAGGAGGGTTGGTTAAATTCACCCCTCCACTTT. The V call is TRBV2, the J call TRBJ1-6, with D hard to call. CDR1 and CDR2 from the germline V gene are SNHLY and FYNNEI. The CDR3 runs 14 residues. V lost 7 bases to trimming and J lost 7 bases, with 14 bases between them.

This clonotype showed up many times. The chain uses TRBV29-1 and TRBJ1-2; 8 bases align to TRBD1. The V and J ends lost 4 bases and 7 bases, in that order; junction bases with no gene match: 8. The CDR3 runs 13 residues. Germline V gene sequence: CDR1 SQVTM, CDR2 ANQGSEA. Here the CDR3 DNA reads TGCAGCGTTGGACAGGGGACCAGCAGTGGCTACACCTTC. This codes for CSVGQGTSSGYTF. Looking up the rest from reference TRBV29-1 and TRBJ1-2 gives the full variable domain: SAVISQKPSRDICQRGTSLTIQCQVDSQVTMMFWYRQQPGQSLTLIATANQGSEATYESGFVIDKFPISRPNLTFSTLTVSNMSPEDSSIYLCSVGQGTSSGYTFGSGTRLTVV.

This clonotype was observed a handful of times. The chain links TRBV5-1 to TRBJ2-2; 9 positions agree with TRBD1. Per the germline V gene, CDR1 is SGHRS and CDR2 is YFSETQ. V dropped 3 bases and J dropped 3; count of bases not matched to a gene: 3. This CDR3 has 15 amino acids. The chain's CDR3 is CASSWGQGDTGELFF. The CDR3 bases are TGCGCCAGCAGCTGGGGACAGGGAGACACCGGGGAGCTGTTTTTT.

The chain couples TRBV9 to TRBJ2-3; weak D call: TRBD2 (5 bases). Germline CDR1 and CDR2: SGDLS and YYNGEE. V was clipped by 0 bases and J by 3 bases, with 14 bases between them. This CDR3 has 16 residues. The DNA of the CDR3 is TGTGCCAGCAGCGTAGGGGGAGCGGTGGGGACAGATACGCAGTATTTT. Translated: CASSVGGAVGTDTQYF. The whole variable domain, remainder taken from reference TRBV9 and TRBJ2-3, is DSGVTQTPKHLITATGQRVTLRCSPRSGDLSVYWYQQSLDQGLQFLIQYYNGEERAKGNILERFSAQQFPDLHSELNLSSLELGDSALYFCASSVGGAVGTDTQYFGPGTRLTVL.

The rearrangement joins TRBV24-1 to TRBJ2-7; TRBD1 is a possible D gene (7 bases). Per the germline V gene, CDR1 is KGHDR and CDR2 is SFDVKD. The CDR3 extends over 12 amino acids. Trimming took 10 bases from V and 6 from J, leaving 15 bases between them. CDR3 residues: CATRDSHGEQYF. DNA for the CDR3: TGTGCCACGCGGGACAGTCACGGCGAGCAGTACTTC.

This clonotype came up many times. The chain carries TRBV5-6 and TRBJ2-7; D gene ambiguous. Per germline, CDR1 SGHDT and CDR2 YYEEEE. CDR3 length: 14 residues. V lost 4 bases and J lost 3, with 14 bases in between. CDR3 sequence: CASSRLELVYEQYF. The CDR3 nucleotides are TGTGCCAGCAGCCGCCTGGAGCTTGTCTACGAGCAGTACTTC.

This clonotype was detected ten times or more. The chain joins TRBV20-1 to TRBJ1-2; the D gene is possibly TRBD1 (5 bases). V lost 6 bases and J lost 1, with 12 bases in between. In germline, CDR1 is DFQATT, CDR2 SNEGSKA (reference sequence). This CDR3 spans 13 amino acids. The CDR3, as DNA: TGCAGTGCCCCGGGTGACAGTAACTATGGCTACACCTTC. This codes for CSAPGDSNYGYTF.

This clonotype was detected ten times or more. This sequence joins TRBV6-6 and TRBJ2-3, with a weak D call TRBD2 (6 bases). The germline gives CDR1 MNHNY, CDR2 SVGAGI (reference sequence). This CDR3 spans 14 amino acids. Trimming removed 8 bases from V and 2 bases from J, with 14 bases in between. CDR3 protein: CASSPGGVTDTQYF. CDR3 nucleotide sequence: TGTGCCAGCTCGCCCGGCGGGGTCACAGATACGCAGTATTTT.

The table lists this clonotype with many counts. The chain uses TRBV9 and TRBJ1-2; no clear D gene. This CDR3 region has 16 residues. CDR1 is SGDLS, CDR2 YYNGEE, per germline. Trimming stripped 2 bases from V and 3 bases from J, with 17 bases between. This chain's CDR3 is CASSVGGGGQHYGYTF. CDR3 nucleotides: TGTGCCAGCAGCGTCGGTGGAGGAGGGCAACACTATGGCTACACCTTC.